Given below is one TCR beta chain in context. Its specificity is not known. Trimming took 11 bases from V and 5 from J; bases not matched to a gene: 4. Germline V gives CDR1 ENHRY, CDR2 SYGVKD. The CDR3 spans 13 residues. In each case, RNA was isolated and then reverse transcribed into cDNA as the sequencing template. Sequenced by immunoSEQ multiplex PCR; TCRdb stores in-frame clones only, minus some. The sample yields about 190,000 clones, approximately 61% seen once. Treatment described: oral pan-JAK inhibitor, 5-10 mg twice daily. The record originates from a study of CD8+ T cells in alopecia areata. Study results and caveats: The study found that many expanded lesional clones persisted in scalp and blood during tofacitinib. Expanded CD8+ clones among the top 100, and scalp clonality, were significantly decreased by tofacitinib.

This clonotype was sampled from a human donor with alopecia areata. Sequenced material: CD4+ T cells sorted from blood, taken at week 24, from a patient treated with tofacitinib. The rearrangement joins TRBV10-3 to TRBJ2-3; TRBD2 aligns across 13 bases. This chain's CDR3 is CASGLAGRDTQYF. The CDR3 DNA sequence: TGTGCCTCGGGACTAGCGGGGCGAGATACGCAGTATTTT.